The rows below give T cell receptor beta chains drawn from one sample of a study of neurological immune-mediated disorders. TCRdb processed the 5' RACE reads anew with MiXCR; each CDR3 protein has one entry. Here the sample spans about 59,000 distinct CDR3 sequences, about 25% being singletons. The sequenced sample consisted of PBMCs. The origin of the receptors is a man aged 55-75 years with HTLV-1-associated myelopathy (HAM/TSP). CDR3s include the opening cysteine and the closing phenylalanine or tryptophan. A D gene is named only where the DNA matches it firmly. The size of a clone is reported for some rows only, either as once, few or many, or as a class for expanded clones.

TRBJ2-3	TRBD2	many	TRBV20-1	TGCAGTGCCCTAGCCGGTGGACTAGCGGGAGGGAGGCAGGGCACAGATACGCAGTATTTT	CSALAGGLAGGRQGTDTQYF
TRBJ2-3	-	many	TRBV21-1	TGTGCCAGCAGCAGAAGGACAGGGGGCCCCACAGATACGCAGTATTTT	CASSRRTGGPTDTQYF
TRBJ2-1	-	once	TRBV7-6	TGTGCCAGCAGCTTAGAGGGCGGAAACAATGAGCAGTTCTTC	CASSLEGGNNEQFF
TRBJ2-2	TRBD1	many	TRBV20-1	TGCAGTGCTAGGAGGGACAGACCCAACACCGGGGAGCTGTTTTTT	CSARRDRPNTGELFF
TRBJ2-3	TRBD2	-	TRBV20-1	TGCAGTGCTTTAAAGCGGGAGGGCACAGATACGCAGTATTTT	CSALKREGTDTQYF
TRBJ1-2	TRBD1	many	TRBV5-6	TGTGCCAGCAGCTTGGGACAGGGCGCGATCATCTATGGCTACACCTTC	CASSLGQGAIIYGYTF
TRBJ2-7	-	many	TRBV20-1	TGCAGTGCTGTACCTGGGGATGGGGGCAGTTACTACGAGCAGTACTTC	CSAVPGDGGSYYEQYF
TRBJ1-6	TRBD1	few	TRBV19	TGTGCCAGTAATCCCGGGACAGGGTCTTTTGCACCCCTCCACTTT	CASNPGTGSFAPLHF
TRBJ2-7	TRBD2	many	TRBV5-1	TGCGCCAGCAGCTGGATAGCGGGAAGCTCCTACGAGCAGTACTTC	CASSWIAGSSYEQYF
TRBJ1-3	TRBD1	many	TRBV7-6	TGTGCCAGCAGCGCACAGGGGGGTTCTGGAAACACCATATATTTT	CASSAQGGSGNTIYF
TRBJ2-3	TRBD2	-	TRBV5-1	TGCGCCAGCAGCTTGGAGACTAGCGGGATCCTCACAGATACGCAGTATTTT	CASSLETSGILTDTQYF
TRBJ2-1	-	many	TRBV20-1	TGCAGTGCTTGGGACAATGAGCAGTTCTTC	CSAWDNEQFF
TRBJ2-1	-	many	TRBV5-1	TGCGCCAGCAGCGACCCCCCGGGCGTTGAGCAGTTCTTC	CASSDPPGVEQFF
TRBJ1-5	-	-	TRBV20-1	TGCAGTGCTAGAGGGGTATCAGATCAGCCCCAGCATTTT	CSARGVSDQPQHF
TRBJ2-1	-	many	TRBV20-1	TGCAGTGCTAGAGATGGTTACTCCTACAATGAGCAGTTCTTC	CSARDGYSYNEQFF
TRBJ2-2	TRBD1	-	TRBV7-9	TGTGCCAGCAGCTCCAAGACAGGGGGAGACACCGGGGAGCTGTTTTTT	CASSSKTGGDTGELFF
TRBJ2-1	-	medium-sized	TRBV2	TGTGCCAGCAGTGAGGTCAATGAGCAGTTCTTC	CASSEVNEQFF
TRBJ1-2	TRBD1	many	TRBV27	TGTGCCAGCACCCTGCGGGGACAGACAGTTTCTAACTATGGCTACACCTTC	CASTLRGQTVSNYGYTF
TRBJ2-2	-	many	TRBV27	TGTGCCAGCAGCCGGCCGGGCACCGGGGAGCTGTTTTTT	CASSRPGTGELFF
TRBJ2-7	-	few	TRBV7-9	TGTGCCAGCAGCTTAAGTGGGACCCGCTACGAGCAGTACTTC	CASSLSGTRYEQYF
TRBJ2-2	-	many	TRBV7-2	TGTGCCAGCAGCTTAGCGGGCGGAATAAACACCGGGGAGCTGTTTTTT	CASSLAGGINTGELFF
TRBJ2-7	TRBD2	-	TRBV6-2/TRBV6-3	TGTGCCAGCAGTTACACGGGACTAGCGGGGATCTACGAGCAGTACTTC	CASSYTGLAGIYEQYF
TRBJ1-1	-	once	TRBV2	TGTGCCAACAGTGTAGATCGAAGGTCCTTTACATTCTTT	CANSVDRRSFTFF
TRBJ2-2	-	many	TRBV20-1	TGCAGTGCTAGAGGCCAGCGGCGCACCGGGGAGCTGTTTTTT	CSARGQRRTGELFF
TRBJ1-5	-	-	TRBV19	TGTGCCAGTAGTTGGGTCGGACGTCCCCCGACTCAACGAGGGGGTAATCAGCCCCAGCATTTT	CASSWVGRPPTQRGGNQPQHF
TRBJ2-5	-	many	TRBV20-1	TGCAGTGCTAGAGAGGGGGGCCTAATCGGGGAGACCCAGTACTTC	CSAREGGLIGETQYF
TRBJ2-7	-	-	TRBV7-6	TGTGCCAGCAGCTTGGGGGCGTCGTACGAGCAGTACTTC	CASSLGASYEQYF
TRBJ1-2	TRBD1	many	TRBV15	TGTGCCACCAGCAGAACAGGGGAGGGCTACACCTTC	CATSRTGEGYTF
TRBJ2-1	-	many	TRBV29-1	TGCAGCGCCGGGAGCAACAATGAGCAGTTCTTC	CSAGSNNEQFF
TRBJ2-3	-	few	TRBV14	TGTGCCAGCAGCCAAGATCGCCTAGCCCCAGATACGCAGTATTTT	CASSQDRLAPDTQYF
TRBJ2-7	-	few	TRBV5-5	TGTGCCAGCAGCTTGATGGCAGACAAAAGCTACGAGCAGTACTTC	CASSLMADKSYEQYF
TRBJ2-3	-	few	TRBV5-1	TGCGCCAGCAGCTTGGAGGCAGGGACCACAGATACGCAGTATTTT	CASSLEAGTTDTQYF
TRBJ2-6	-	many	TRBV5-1	TGCGCCAGCAGCCCCTCTTCGTCTGGGGCCAACGTCCTGACTTTC	CASSPSSSGANVLTF
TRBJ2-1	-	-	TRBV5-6	TGTGCCAGCAGCCCTATACTAGTCAATGAGCAGTTCTTC	CASSPILVNEQFF